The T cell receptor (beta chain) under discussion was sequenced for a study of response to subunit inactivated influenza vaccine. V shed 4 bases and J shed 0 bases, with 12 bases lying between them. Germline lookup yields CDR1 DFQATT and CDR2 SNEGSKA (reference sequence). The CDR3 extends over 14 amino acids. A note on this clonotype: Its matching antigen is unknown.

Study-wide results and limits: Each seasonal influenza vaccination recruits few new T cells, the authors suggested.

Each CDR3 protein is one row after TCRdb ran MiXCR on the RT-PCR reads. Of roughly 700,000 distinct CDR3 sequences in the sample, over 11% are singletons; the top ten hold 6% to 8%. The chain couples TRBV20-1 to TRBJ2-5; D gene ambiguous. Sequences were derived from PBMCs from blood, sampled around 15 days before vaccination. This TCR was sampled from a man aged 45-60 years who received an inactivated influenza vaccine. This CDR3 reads CSAIRTENQETQYF. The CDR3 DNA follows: TGCAGTGCTATCCGAACGGAAAACCAAGAGACCCAGTACTTC.